This is a list of T cell receptor beta chains from one sample in a study of blood T cell repertoires in COVID-19. Assay used: immunoSEQ multiplex PCR; TCRdb lists only in-frame clones, some missing. The sample lists about 190,000 clones; around 90% were seen once. Sequenced: peripheral blood. The receptors were gathered from a man aged 45-60 years with acute or convalescent COVID-19. CDR3s include the opening cysteine and the closing phenylalanine or tryptophan. Fields, in order: clone size, V gene, D gene, J gene, CDR3 DNA, CDR3 protein. The D gene is left open where the match is weak. Size is stated for part of the rows, as once, few or many counts, or as a class when the clone is expanded.

.	TRBV29-1	.	TRBJ1-2	TGCAGCGTTGAAGCGGGGGTCGGCTACACCTTC	CSVEAGVGYTF
.	TRBV4-1	.	TRBJ2-3	TGCGCCAGCAGCCCCCGACAGAGCACAGATACGCAGTATTTT	CASSPRQSTDTQYF
.	TRBV2	TRBD2	TRBJ2-5	TGTGCCAGCAGTGAACTCACTAGCGGCGGCCAAGAGACCCAGTACTTC	CASSELTSGGQETQYF
.	TRBV7-2	TRBD2	TRBJ2-5	TGTGCCGGGGGGACTAGCGGGGCTGAGACCCAGTACTTC	CAGGTSGAETQYF
once	TRBV29-1	TRBD1	TRBJ1-2	TGCAGCGCAAGACGACAGGGAAGCGGTGGCTACACCTTC	CSARRQGSGGYTF
.	TRBV13	.	TRBJ2-3	TGTGCCAGCAGCTTAGTCCTCAGAAACACAGATACGCAGTATTTT	CASSLVLRNTDTQYF
.	TRBV4-1	.	TRBJ2-3	TGCGCCAGCAGCCAAGCGGGGAGCACAGATACGCAGTATTTT	CASSQAGSTDTQYF
once	TRBV29-1	.	TRBJ1-4	TGCAGCGTTCTGGTCGGAGGCAATGAAAAACTGTTTTTT	CSVLVGGNEKLFF
.	TRBV5-1	TRBD1	TRBJ2-3	TGCGCCAGCAGCCCGGGGGACAGGGGGCTCTCAGATACGCAGTATTTT	CASSPGDRGLSDTQYF
.	TRBV5-6	TRBD1	TRBJ1-1	TGTGCCAGCAGCTGGGGACAGGGGTCAAGAGACACTGAAGCTTTCTTT	CASSWGQGSRDTEAFF
.	TRBV7-3	.	TRBJ2-1	TGTGCCAGCAGCTTTCCGGAGCGGGCAGGGGGGAATGAGCAGTTCTTC	CASSFPERAGGNEQFF
.	TRBV18	.	TRBJ2-2	TGTGCCAGCTCTCTGGAGGCCGGGGAGCTGTTTTTT	CASSLEAGELFF
.	TRBV11-3	.	TRBJ2-3	TGTGCCAGCAGAGATAGAGCTGCAGATACGCAGTATTTT	CASRDRAADTQYF
.	TRBV11-3	TRBD2	TRBJ2-1	TGTGCCAGCAGTTCTATAGCGGGGGGGCGGAATGAGCAGTTCTTC	CASSSIAGGRNEQFF
.	TRBV10-3	.	TRBJ2-7	TGTGCCATCAGTGAGTCAGGGACATCCTACGACGAGCAGTACTTC	CAISESGTSYDEQYF
.	TRBV19	.	TRBJ1-6	TGTGCCAGTAGTTATGGGCAGGGGAATTCACCCCTCCACTTT	CASSYGQGNSPLHF
once	TRBV7-9	.	TRBJ1-1	TGTGCCAGCAGCTCCAGGACCCACAAGGGGACTGAAGCTTTCTTT	CASSSRTHKGTEAFF
.	TRBV9	.	TRBJ2-2	TGTGCCAGCAGCGTAGGCGGGCGGCTCTCGATTGGGGAGCTGTTTTTT	CASSVGGRLSIGELFF
.	TRBV7-9	TRBD1	TRBJ2-3	TGTGCCAGCAGCCCCCGGGACAGGGCGATTGACGATACGCAGTATTTT	CASSPRDRAIDDTQYF
once	TRBV11-2	.	TRBJ2-1	TGTGCCAGCAGCTCCCGACAGGTGGGGGTCTATGGTGAGCAGTTCTTC	CASSSRQVGVYGEQFF
.	TRBV4-1	TRBD1	TRBJ1-4	TGCGCCAGCAGCCATAGACAGGGCGCAACTAATGAAAAACTGTTTTTT	CASSHRQGATNEKLFF
.	TRBV29-1	TRBD1	TRBJ1-2	TGCAGCGTTGCTTGGACAGGGAAGGATGGCTACACCTTC	CSVAWTGKDGYTF
once	TRBV5-1	.	TRBJ2-1	TGCGCCAGCAGCTTGGTTCGGGGGATAGACAATGAGCAGTTCTTC	CASSLVRGIDNEQFF
.	TRBV7-2	TRBD1	TRBJ1-6	TGTGCCAGCAGCTTAGGTGACAGGGTCAGTTCACCCCTCCACTTT	CASSLGDRVSSPLHF
.	TRBV19	TRBD2	TRBJ2-2	TGTGCCAGTATCCCTAAACGCGGGGGGGCCGGGGAGCTGTTTTTT	CASIPKRGGAGELFF
.	TRBV19	.	TRBJ1-2	TGTGCCAGTAGTATTGGAAGGCCCAGGGGAAACTATGGCTACACCTTC	CASSIGRPRGNYGYTF
.	TRBV11-2	.	TRBJ1-1	TGTGCCAGCAGCTTAGTAGCCAGGGACACTGAAGCTTTCTTT	CASSLVARDTEAFF
once	TRBV7-6	.	TRBJ2-7	TGTGCCAGCAGCTTAGAGAAGAGCTACGAGCAGTACTTC	CASSLEKSYEQYF
.	TRBV3-1/TRBV3-2	.	TRBJ1-2	TGTGCCAGCAGCCAAAAAAATTGGCCAGGGGCGTTGGGGGGCTACACCTTC	CASSQKNWPGALGGYTF
.	TRBV7-9	.	TRBJ2-5	TGTGCCAGCAGCTTATCGGCGGGACAAGAGACCCAGTACTTC	CASSLSAGQETQYF
.	TRBV5-1	.	TRBJ2-7	TGCGCCAGCAGCTTGGGACTGTCCTCCTACGAGCAGTACTTC	CASSLGLSSYEQYF